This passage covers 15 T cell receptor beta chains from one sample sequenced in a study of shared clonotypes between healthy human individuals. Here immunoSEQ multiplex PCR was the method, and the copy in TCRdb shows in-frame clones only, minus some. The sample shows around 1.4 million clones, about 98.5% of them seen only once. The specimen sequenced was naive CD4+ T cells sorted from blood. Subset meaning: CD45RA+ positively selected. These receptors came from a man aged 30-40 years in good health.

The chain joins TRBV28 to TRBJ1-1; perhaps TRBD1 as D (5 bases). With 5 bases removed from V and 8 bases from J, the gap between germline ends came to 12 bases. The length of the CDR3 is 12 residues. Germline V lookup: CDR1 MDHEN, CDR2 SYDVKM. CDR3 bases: TGTGCCAGCAGTCTCCAATCAGGGGAAGCTTTCTTT. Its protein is CASSLQSGEAFF.

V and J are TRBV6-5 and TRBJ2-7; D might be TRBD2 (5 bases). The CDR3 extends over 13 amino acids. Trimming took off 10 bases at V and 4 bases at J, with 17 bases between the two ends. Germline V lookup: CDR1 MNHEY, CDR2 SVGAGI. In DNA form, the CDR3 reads TGTGCCACCATATCCCGGGGAGCGTACGAGCAGTACTTC. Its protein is CATISRGAYEQYF.

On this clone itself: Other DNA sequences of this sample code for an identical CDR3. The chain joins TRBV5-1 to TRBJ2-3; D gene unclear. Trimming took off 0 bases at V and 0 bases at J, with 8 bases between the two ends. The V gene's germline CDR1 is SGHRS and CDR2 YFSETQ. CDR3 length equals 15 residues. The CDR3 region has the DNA TGCGCCAGCAGCTTGGACCGAATTAGCACAGATACGCAGTATTTT. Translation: CASSLDRISTDTQYF. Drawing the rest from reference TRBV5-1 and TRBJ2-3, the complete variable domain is KAGVTQTPRYLIKTRGQQVTLSCSPISGHRSVSWYQQTPGQGLQFLFEYFSETQRNKGNFPGRFSGRQFSNSRSEMNVSTLELGDSALYLCASSLDRISTDTQYFGPGTRLTVL.

The CDR3 protein is CASSLAGRGNYGYTF. The DNA for the CDR3 is TGTGCCAGCAGCTTGGCCGGTAGGGGTAACTATGGCTACACCTTC. V is TRBV5-6 and J is TRBJ1-2, with D perhaps TRBD1 (5 bases). V was pared by 0 bases and J by 1 base, with 10 bases between. The CDR3 has 15 residues. The germline gives CDR1 SGHDT, CDR2 YYEEEE. Looking up the rest from reference TRBV5-6 and TRBJ1-2 gives the full variable domain: DAGVTQSPTHLIKTRGQQVTLRCSPKSGHDTVSWYQQALGQGPQFIFQYYEEEERQRGNFPDRFSGHQFPNYSSELNVNALLLGDSALYLCASSLAGRGNYGYTFGSGTRLTVV.

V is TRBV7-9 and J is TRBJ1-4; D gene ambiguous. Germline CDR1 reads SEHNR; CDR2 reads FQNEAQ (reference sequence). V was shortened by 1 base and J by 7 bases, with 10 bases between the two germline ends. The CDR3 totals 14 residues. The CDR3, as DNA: TGTGCCAGCAGCTTAGTCTTATCTGGTGAAAAACTGTTTTTT. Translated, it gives CASSLVLSGEKLFF.

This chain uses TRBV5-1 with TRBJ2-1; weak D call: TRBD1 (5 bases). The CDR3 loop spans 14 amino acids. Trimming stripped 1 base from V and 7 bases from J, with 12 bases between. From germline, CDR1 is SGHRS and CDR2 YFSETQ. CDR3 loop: CASSLSGQGNEQFF. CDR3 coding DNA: TGCGCCAGCAGCTTGTCAGGGCAGGGTAATGAGCAGTTCTTC.

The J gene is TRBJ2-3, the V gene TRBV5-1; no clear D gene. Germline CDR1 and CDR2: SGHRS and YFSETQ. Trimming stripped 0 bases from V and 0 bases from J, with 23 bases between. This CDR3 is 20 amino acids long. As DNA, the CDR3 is TGCGCCAGCAGCTTGGCATATTCCGCCCGCCGGCGTGCTAGCACAGATACGCAGTATTTT. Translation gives CASSLAYSARRRASTDTQYF.

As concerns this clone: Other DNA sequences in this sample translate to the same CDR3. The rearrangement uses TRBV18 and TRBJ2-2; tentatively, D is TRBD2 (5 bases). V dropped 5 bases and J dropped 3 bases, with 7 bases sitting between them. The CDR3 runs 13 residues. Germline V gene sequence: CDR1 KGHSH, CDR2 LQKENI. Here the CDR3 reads CASSSRDTGELFF. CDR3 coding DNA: TGTGCCAGCTCATCGAGGGACACCGGGGAGCTGTTTTTT.

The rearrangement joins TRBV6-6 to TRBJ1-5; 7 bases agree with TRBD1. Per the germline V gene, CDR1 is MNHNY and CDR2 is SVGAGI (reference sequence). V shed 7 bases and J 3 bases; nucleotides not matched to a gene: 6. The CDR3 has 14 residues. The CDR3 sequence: CASNPQGINQPQHF. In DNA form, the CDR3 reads TGTGCCAGCAATCCACAGGGGATCAATCAGCCCCAGCATTTT.

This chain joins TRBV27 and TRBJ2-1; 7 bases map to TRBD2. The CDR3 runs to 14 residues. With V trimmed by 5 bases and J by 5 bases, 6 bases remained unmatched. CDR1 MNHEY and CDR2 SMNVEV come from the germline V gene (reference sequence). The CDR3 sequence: CASSPGLVHNEQFF. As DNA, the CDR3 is TGTGCCAGCAGTCCAGGACTAGTTCACAATGAGCAGTTCTTC.

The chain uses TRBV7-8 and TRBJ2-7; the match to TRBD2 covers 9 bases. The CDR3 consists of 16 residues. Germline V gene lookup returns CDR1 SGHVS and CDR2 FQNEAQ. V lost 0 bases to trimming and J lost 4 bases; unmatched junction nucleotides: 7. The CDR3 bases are TGTGCCAGCAGCTTAGCCGAAAGACTAGCGGTGTACGAGCAGTACTTC. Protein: CASSLAERLAVYEQYF. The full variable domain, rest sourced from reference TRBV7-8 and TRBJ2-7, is GAGVSQSPRYKVAKRGQDVALRCDPISGHVSLFWYQQALGQGPEFLTYFQNEAQLDKSGLPSDRFFAERPEGSVSTLKIQRTQQEDSAVYLCASSLAERLAVYEQYFGPGTRLTVT.

CDR3 in DNA: TGTGCCAGCAGCTCAGAGAAGGGTTCCGGGGAGCTGTTTTTT. Translating it yields CASSSEKGSGELFF. This chain links TRBV7-6 with TRBJ2-2; D not certain. The V gene lost 4 bases and the J gene lost 6 bases, with 12 bases spanning the gap. The CDR3 contains 14 residues. Germline V lookup: CDR1 SGHVS, CDR2 FNYEAQ. Looking up the rest from reference TRBV7-6 and TRBJ2-2 gives the full variable domain: GAGVSQSPRYKVTKRGQDVALRCDPISGHVSLYWYRQALGQGPEFLTYFNYEAQQDKSGLPNDRFSAERPEGSISTLTIQRTEQRDSAMYRCASSSEKGSGELFFGEGSRLTVL.

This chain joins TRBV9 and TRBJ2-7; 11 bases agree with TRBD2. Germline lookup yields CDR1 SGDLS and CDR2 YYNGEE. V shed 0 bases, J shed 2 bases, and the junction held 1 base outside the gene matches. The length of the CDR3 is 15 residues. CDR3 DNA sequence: TGTGCCAGCAGCGTAGCTAGCGGGAGGCCCTACGAGCAGTACTTC. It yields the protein CASSVASGRPYEQYF.

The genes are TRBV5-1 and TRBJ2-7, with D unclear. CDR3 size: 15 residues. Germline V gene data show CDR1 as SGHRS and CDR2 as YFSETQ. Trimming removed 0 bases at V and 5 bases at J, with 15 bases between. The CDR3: CASSLAPKTGDEQYF. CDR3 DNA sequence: TGCGCCAGCAGCTTGGCCCCCAAAACCGGAGACGAGCAGTACTTC.

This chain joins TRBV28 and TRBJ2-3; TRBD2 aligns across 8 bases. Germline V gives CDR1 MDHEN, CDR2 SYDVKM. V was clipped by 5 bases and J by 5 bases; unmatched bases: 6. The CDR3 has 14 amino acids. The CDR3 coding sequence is TGTGCCAGCAGTATAGCGGGGCGGGTAGATACGCAGTATTTT. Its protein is CASSIAGRVDTQYF.